Given below is one T cell receptor beta chain in context. It was with 60 Vbeta and 13 Jbeta primers that the PCR ran. Some clones are missing from TCRdb's copy, which holds only in-frame ones; the method was immunoSEQ multiplex PCR. This table holds nearly 110,000 clones, about 70% found once. This entry comes from a study of cytomegalovirus exposure and HLA in healthy donors. Germline V lookup: CDR1 LNHDA, CDR2 SQIVND (reference sequence). This CDR3 comprises 16 residues. After removal of 4 bases from V and 4 bases from J, the junction contained 8 bases not matched to a gene. The chain carries TRBV19 and TRBJ2-5, with 11 bases aligning to TRBD2. The receptor comes from a female donor in good health and CMV-seronegative. Sequencing was done on a sample of PBMCs. This CDR3 reads CASSTLLAGVTETQYF. The DNA for the CDR3 is TGTGCCAGTAGTACGTTACTAGCGGGAGTGACAGAGACCCAGTACTTC.